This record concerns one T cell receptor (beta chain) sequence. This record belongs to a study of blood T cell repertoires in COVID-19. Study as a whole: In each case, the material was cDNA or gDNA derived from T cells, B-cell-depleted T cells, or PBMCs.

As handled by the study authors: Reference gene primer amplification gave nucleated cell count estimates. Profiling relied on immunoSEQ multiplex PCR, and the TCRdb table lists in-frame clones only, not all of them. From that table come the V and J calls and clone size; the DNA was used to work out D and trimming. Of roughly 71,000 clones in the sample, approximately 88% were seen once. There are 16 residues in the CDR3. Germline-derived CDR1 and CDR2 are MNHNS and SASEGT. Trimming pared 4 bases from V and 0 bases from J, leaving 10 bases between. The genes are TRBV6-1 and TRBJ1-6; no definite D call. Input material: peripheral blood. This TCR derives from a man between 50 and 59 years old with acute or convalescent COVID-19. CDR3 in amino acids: CASSGKGGSYNSPLHF. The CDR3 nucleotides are TGTGCCAGCAGTGGTAAGGGAGGCTCCTATAATTCACCCCTCCACTTT.